This record covers a single T cell receptor (beta chain). Its antigen remains unidentified. This CDR3 fails to terminate in the conserved phenylalanine or tryptophan, so it likely reflects a read error. The data stem from a study of T cells in Graves' hyperthyroidism and ophthalmopathy. Whole-study context: Peripheral blood was taken when the disease was first diagnosed, before any treatment began. Study-level findings and limits: Among thyroid clonotypes expanded above 0.001, most also appeared in blood. The model identified upcoming ophthalmopathy a median approximately 6.5 months ahead of onset.

Using RNA transcripts as the source, TCR beta CDR3 regions were amplified. TCR CDR3 regions were first amplified by RT-PCR with HTBI primers. MiXCR was run by TCRdb on the multiplex PCR reads, yielding one entry per CDR3 protein. The sample includes over 45,000 distinct CDR3 sequences, 48% of them seen just once. Deletions cut 2 bases from V and 7 bases from J, with 22 bases between. The germline CDR1 and CDR2 sequences are SGHKS and YYEKEE (reference sequence). CDR3 length equals 16 residues. Fresh 10 ml peripheral blood yielded PBMCs. The sequenced material came from blood. This TCR came from a woman between 50 and 59 years old with Graves' ophthalmopathy. The gene calls are TRBV5-5 and TRBJ2-7; either TRBD1 or TRBD2 may supply D (7 bases each). This chain's CDR3 is CASSLAGTTSGGEQYS. The CDR3 DNA reads as TGTGCCAGCAGCTTAGCGGGGACTACCTCAGGGGGAGAGCAGTACTCC.